The 28 T cell receptor beta chains listed next were all sequenced from one sample in a study of T-cell reconstitution after alpha-beta-depleted transplantation in children (dated by TCRdb to about 2016). Receptors were amplified or captured by PCR. The sequencer was an Illumina HiSeq 2500. TCR library preparation used molecular barcoding, with unique molecular identifiers applied to normalize quantification of the TCRbeta repertoire. TCRdb applied fastp at Q25 and MiXCR to the public reads, then kept only in-frame beta chains. Under each unique CDR3 protein, matching rows form one entry showing the most common genes and DNA. Here the sample has some 840,000 distinct CDR3 sequences; 16% occur a single time. The ten largest clonotypes hold about 5% of the sample. The treatment or condition label on this specimen signifies: allogeneic hematopoietic cell transplantation with graft depleted of TCRalphabeta T cells and CD19 B cells.

The starting material was PBMCs, mostly from graft donor cells, obtained 360 days after TCRalphabeta/CD19-depleted stem cell transplant. Receptors originate from a male patient between 10 and 17 years old who had a stem cell transplant for acute lymphoblastic leukemia, so the T cells may come from the graft donor.

This clonotype was counted between two and nine times. The chain links TRBV5-1 to TRBJ2-5; 14 positions agree with TRBD2. The J segment lost 5 bases and the V segment lost 4 bases, leaving 10 bases of the junction unmatched. The V gene's germline CDR1 is SGHRS and CDR2 YFSETQ. This CDR3 has 17 amino acids. The chain's CDR3 is CASSRWTSGRLWETQYF. CDR3 sequence (DNA): TGCGCCAGCAGCCGATGGACTAGCGGGAGGTTGTGGGAGACCCAGTACTTC.

This clonotype was picked up a small number of times. This chain joins TRBV9 and TRBJ2-2; D unclear. Looked up from germline, CDR1 is SGDLS and CDR2 is YYNGEE. The CDR3 covers 14 residues. V gave up 0 bases and J gave up 6 bases, with 9 bases separating them. In nucleotides, the CDR3 is TGTGCCAGCAGCGTAGTTGGGGTCCCCGGGGAGCTGTTTTTT. Its protein product is CASSVVGVPGELFF.

This clonotype was counted a few times. This chain uses TRBV18 with TRBJ1-5, with TRBD1 as a possible D gene (5 bases). The CDR3 sequence is 14 residues long. Trimming took 3 bases from V and 7 from J, leaving 13 bases between them. CDR1 is KGHSH, CDR2 LQKENI, per germline. CDR3 bases: TGTGCCAGCTCACCGCAGGGCCGTGGGCAGCCCCAGCATTTT. Translation gives CASSPQGRGQPQHF.

CDR3 coding DNA: TGCGCCAGCAGCCTCAGACAAGCAAGTTCCTACGAGCAGTACTTC. Protein: CASSLRQASSYEQYF. V usage is TRBV4-1 and J usage is TRBJ2-7; D gene unclear. The germline V gene has CDR1 MGHRA and CDR2 YSYEKL. CDR3 length: 15 residues. The V end was cut by 4 bases, the J end by 1 base, with 14 bases between.

The chain uses TRBV7-9 and TRBJ2-1, with D uncertain. Trimming cost V 7 bases and J 4 bases, with 11 bases left between them. Germline V gives CDR1 SEHNR, CDR2 FQNEAQ (reference sequence). The CDR3 runs 13 residues. The CDR3 region is CASNVVLYNEQFF. CDR3 sequence (DNA): TGTGCCAGCAATGTGGTTCTTTACAATGAGCAGTTCTTC.

This clonotype showed up just a few times. This chain links TRBV3-1 with TRBJ2-2; perhaps TRBD2 as D (5 bases). V lost 2 bases and J lost 6, with 7 bases in between. Germline values: CDR1 LGHDT, CDR2 YNNKEL (reference sequence). This CDR3 comprises 13 residues. Written as DNA, the CDR3 is TGTGCCAGCAGCCAACTAGCCCCCGGGGAGCTGTTTTTT. The encoded protein is CASSQLAPGELFF.

The chain recombines TRBV10-1 with TRBJ2-1; 8 bases map to TRBD2. Germline CDR1 is WNHNN and CDR2 is SYGVQD (reference sequence). The CDR3 covers 15 residues. V shed 4 bases and J 6 bases; nucleotides not matched to a gene: 8. The CDR3 DNA sequence: TGCGCCAGCAGTGTGGACGGGAGGGCCCCCAATGAGCAGTTCTTC. Protein product: CASSVDGRAPNEQFF.

The chain links TRBV6-6 to TRBJ2-2; tentative D call: TRBD1 (6 bases). CDR1 is MNHNY, CDR2 SVGAGI, per germline (reference sequence). The germline V and J ends were trimmed by 7 bases and 5 bases, with 11 bases remaining between them. This CDR3 comprises 13 residues. In DNA, the CDR3 is TGTGCCAGCACGGGTAGGGGGACCGGGGAGCTGTTTTTT. This sequence encodes CASTGRGTGELFF.

This chain links TRBV18 with TRBJ1-5; D gene unclear. V was trimmed by 2 bases and J by 3 bases, leaving 8 bases between them. From germline, CDR1 is KGHSH and CDR2 LQKENI. The CDR3 runs to 14 residues. The CDR3 DNA reads TGTGCCAGCTCACCAACGGCAGTCAATCAGCCCCAGCATTTT. The encoded protein is CASSPTAVNQPQHF.

The chain links TRBV27 to TRBJ2-7; 14 bases agree with TRBD2. This CDR3 has 16 residues. V lost 6 bases to trimming and J lost 7 bases; unmatched junction nucleotides: 11. The germline V gene has CDR1 MNHEY and CDR2 SMNVEV (reference sequence). The CDR3 is CASSRGTSGRKREQYF. The CDR3, as DNA: TGTGCCAGCAGCCGGGGGACTAGCGGGAGAAAAAGGGAGCAGTACTTC.

J is TRBJ2-3 and V is TRBV20-1, with TRBD2 identical over 7 bases. V lost 2 bases and J lost 2; bases outside the gene matches: 4. The CDR3 has 14 amino acids. CDR1 DFQATT and CDR2 SNEGSKA come from the germline V gene (reference sequence). The chain's CDR3 is CSARRLAATDTQYF. DNA for the CDR3: TGCAGTGCTAGAAGGCTAGCGGCCACAGATACGCAGTATTTT.

V and J are TRBV20-1 and TRBJ2-7, with a possible D match to TRBD1 (6 bases). This CDR3 is 13 amino acids long. Trimming shortened V by 0 bases and J by 5 bases, and 11 bases separated the two germline ends. CDR1 is DFQATT and CDR2 is SNEGSKA in the germline V gene (reference sequence). The DNA of the CDR3 is TGCAGTGCTAGAGAACAGGGAAGACACGAGCAGTACTTC. It is translated as CSAREQGRHEQYF.

This clonotype was counted many times. The CDR3 bases are TGTGCCAGCAGTCAGGGACTAGCGGGAGTAGATACGCAGTATTTT. Amino acids: CASSQGLAGVDTQYF. The chain is built from TRBV12-3 or TRBV12-4 and TRBJ2-3, with 14 nucleotides matching TRBD2. This CDR3 is 15 amino acids long. V lost 5 bases and J lost 5; bases outside the gene matches: 3.

This clonotype was recorded only once. This sequence joins TRBV11-2 and TRBJ2-1, with 8 bases matching TRBD2. The length of the CDR3 is 16 residues. With 5 bases clipped from V and 1 base from J, the junction kept 7 bases outside the gene matches. Germline assignment: CDR1 SGHAT and CDR2 FQNNGV. For the CDR3, the DNA is TGTGCCAGCAGCCCGCGGACTAGCCGATCCTACAATGAGCAGTTCTTC. This translates into CASSPRTSRSYNEQFF.

The J gene is TRBJ2-7, the V gene TRBV29-1; D is perhaps TRBD1 (5 bases). CDR1 SQVTM and CDR2 ANQGSEA come from the germline V gene. CDR3 length equals 13 residues. Trimming removed 7 bases from V and 5 bases from J, with 18 bases in between. The CDR3 reads CSGRGADPDEQYF. Here the CDR3 DNA reads TGCAGCGGACGTGGGGCCGACCCCGACGAGCAGTACTTC.

The chain links TRBV12-3 or TRBV12-4 to TRBJ2-1; 12 bases align to TRBD2. The CDR3 is made up of 15 amino acids. Losses at the gene ends were 5 bases for V and 7 bases for J; bases not matched to a gene: 6. This CDR3 reads CASSMTSGRENEQFF. CDR3 DNA sequence: TGTGCCAGCAGTATGACTAGCGGGAGAGAAAATGAGCAGTTCTTC.

This clonotype was recorded a few times. The chain is built from TRBV19 and TRBJ2-1, with 9 bases that match TRBD2. The CDR3 runs to 13 residues. The trim removed 7 bases at V and 6 bases at J, leaving 4 bases unmatched. Germline CDR1 LNHDA, CDR2 SQIVND (reference sequence). CDR3 sequence: CASTSGIVNEQFF. The CDR3 bases are TGTGCCAGTACTAGCGGGATAGTCAATGAGCAGTTCTTC.

The rearrangement joins TRBV27 to TRBJ2-1, with unresolved D. V lost 2 bases and J 4 bases, leaving 9 bases between the germline ends. CDR3 length: 14 residues. CDR1 and CDR2 (germline): MNHEY, SMNVEV (reference sequence). The chain's CDR3 is CASSLQLAYNEQFF. CDR3 coding DNA: TGTGCCAGCAGTTTACAGCTGGCTTACAATGAGCAGTTCTTC.

A few counts support this clonotype. The V and J genes are TRBV2 and TRBJ2-7; 9 nucleotides agree with TRBD1. Looked up from germline, CDR1 is SNHLY and CDR2 is FYNNEI. The CDR3 runs to 12 residues. The V and J ends lost 4 bases and 8 bases, in that order; junction bases with no gene match: 3. CDR3 in amino acids: CASSGGTGKQYF. In DNA form, the CDR3 reads TGTGCCAGCAGTGGCGGGACAGGGAAGCAGTACTTC.

There are many counts of this clonotype. The rearrangement uses TRBV16 and TRBJ2-1; D is ambiguous. The CDR3 consists of 16 residues. V lost 5 bases, J lost 4 bases, and 18 bases lay in between. Looked up from germline, CDR1 is KGHSY and CDR2 is FQNENV. The CDR3 is CASSFSVREPYNEQFF. For the CDR3, the DNA is TGTGCCAGCAGCTTTTCTGTAAGGGAACCTTACAATGAGCAGTTCTTC.

This clonotype was observed many times. This chain connects TRBV12-3 or TRBV12-4 to TRBJ1-1, with D maybe TRBD1 (6 bases). Trimming removed 3 bases from V and 0 bases from J, with 17 bases in between. The CDR3 spans 17 residues. CDR3 region: CASSFWGGGALNTEAFF. As DNA, the CDR3 is TGTGCCAGCAGTTTCTGGGGCGGGGGGGCCTTGAACACTGAAGCTTTCTTT.

The table lists this clonotype with a few counts. The chain links TRBV29-1 to TRBJ2-7, with TRBD1 matching over 7 bases. The J segment lost 7 bases and the V segment lost 7 bases, leaving 10 bases of the junction unmatched. The CDR3 spans 12 residues. Germline values: CDR1 SQVTM, CDR2 ANQGSEA. CDR3 region: CSAMTGFKEQYF. The DNA for the CDR3 is TGCAGCGCCATGACAGGGTTTAAGGAGCAGTACTTC.

This clonotype was recorded a few times. V and J are TRBV5-1 and TRBJ2-7, with TRBD1 identical over 9 bases. The junction had 13 bases not matched to a gene; V was cut back by 4 bases and J by 5 bases. The CDR3 covers 16 residues. Germline lookup yields CDR1 SGHRS and CDR2 YFSETQ. CDR3 in amino acids: CASSRDRDHPDDEQYF. The CDR3 DNA follows: TGCGCCAGCAGCCGGGACAGGGACCACCCGGATGACGAGCAGTACTTC. Full variable domain (outside the CDR3, taken from reference TRBV5-1 and TRBJ2-7): KAGVTQTPRYLIKTRGQQVTLSCSPISGHRSVSWYQQTPGQGLQFLFEYFSETQRNKGNFPGRFSGRQFSNSRSEMNVSTLELGDSALYLCASSRDRDHPDDEQYFGPGTRLTVT.

V usage is TRBV2 and J usage is TRBJ2-6, with D possibly TRBD1 on 5 matching bases. CDR1 SNHLY and CDR2 FYNNEI come from the germline V gene. This CDR3 is built from 15 residues. V shed 11 bases and J shed 0 bases, with 14 bases lying between them. CDR3 sequence (DNA): TGTGCCTCCAGGGTGCAACTCTCTGGGGCCAACGTCCTGACTTTC. Its protein is CASRVQLSGANVLTF.

This chain connects TRBV7-8 to TRBJ2-3; D is unclear. Germline V gene data show CDR1 as SGHVS and CDR2 as FQNEAQ. CDR3 length: 14 amino acids. V lost 5 bases to trimming and J lost 2 bases, with 11 bases between them. The CDR3 DNA reads as TGTGCCAGCAGCCCTTTTGGGAACACAGATACGCAGTATTTT. Its protein is CASSPFGNTDTQYF.

V is TRBV7-3 and J is TRBJ2-3; tentatively, D is TRBD2 (5 bases). CDR1 SGHTA and CDR2 FQGTGA come from the germline V gene. V was shortened by 2 bases and J by 0 bases, with 15 bases between the two germline ends. This CDR3 is built from 17 residues. CDR3 DNA: TGTGCCAGCAGCTTATTGGAAAGCGGACTGAGCACAGATACGCAGTATTTT. Amino acid sequence: CASSLLESGLSTDTQYF.

The chain is built from TRBV5-1 and TRBJ1-1; 8 positions match TRBD1. This CDR3 is 14 amino acids long. Germline V CDR1 and CDR2: SGHRS, YFSETQ. The V segment lost 2 bases and the J segment 6 bases; nucleotides outside the gene matches: 6. The CDR3 region is CASSLQGVIAEAFF. For the CDR3, the DNA is TGCGCCAGCAGCTTACAGGGGGTAATCGCTGAAGCTTTCTTT.

The sample holds a few counts of this clonotype. The chain is built from TRBV27 and TRBJ2-7; 9 nucleotides line up with TRBD1. V was pared by 4 bases and J by 6 bases, with 7 bases of the junction left unmatched. This CDR3 region has 14 residues. Germline CDR1 reads MNHEY; CDR2 reads SMNVEV (reference sequence). As DNA, the CDR3 is TGTGCCAGCAGTTCGGGACAGGGAGACGGCGAGCAGTACTTC. It translates to CASSSGQGDGEQYF.